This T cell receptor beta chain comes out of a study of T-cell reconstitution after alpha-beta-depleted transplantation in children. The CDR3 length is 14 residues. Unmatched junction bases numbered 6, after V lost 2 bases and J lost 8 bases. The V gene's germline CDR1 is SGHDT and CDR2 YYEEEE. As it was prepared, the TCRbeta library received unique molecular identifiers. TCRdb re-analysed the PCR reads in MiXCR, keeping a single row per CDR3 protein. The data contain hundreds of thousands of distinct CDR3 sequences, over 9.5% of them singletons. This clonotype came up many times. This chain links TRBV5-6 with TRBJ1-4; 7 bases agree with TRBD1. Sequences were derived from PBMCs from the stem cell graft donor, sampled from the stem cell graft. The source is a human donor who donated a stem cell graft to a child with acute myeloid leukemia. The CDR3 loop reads CASSFGQDVEKLFF. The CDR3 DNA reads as TGTGCCAGCAGCTTTGGACAGGACGTCGAAAAACTGTTTTTT.